The entry below gives a single TCR beta chain sequence along with its context. This entry belongs to a study of OX40 agonist ivuxolimab in advanced cancers. Across the study: With a range of about 23 to 85, age averaged roughly 60 years, and about 80% were male. Three patients had partial responses: one hepatocellular carcinoma, two cutaneous melanoma.

The method was immunoSEQ multiplex PCR; TCRdb's version includes in-frame clones alone and lacks a portion of them. Of 70,000 to 95,000 clones in the sample, approximately 91% are singletons; the top ten hold 0.55% to 0.8%. From germline, CDR1 is SGHKS and CDR2 YYEKEE (reference sequence). This CDR3 spans 13 amino acids. Trimming took 1 base from V and 7 from J, leaving 8 bases between them. The chain is built from TRBV5-5 and TRBJ1-4; D gene ambiguous. The starting material was CD4+ or CD8+ T cells sorted from blood, obtained in a trial of the OX40 agonist ivuxolimab. The source is an adult with an advanced solid tumor such as melanoma, head and neck, liver or kidney cancer. Here the CDR3 DNA reads TGTGCCAGCAGCTTGTACTGGAGTGAAAAACTGTTTTTT. Translating gives CASSLYWSEKLFF.